Below are 4 T cell receptor beta chains sequenced from a single sample in a study of shared clonotypes between healthy human individuals. The repertoire was sequenced with immunoSEQ multiplex PCR; TCRdb's copy has only in-frame clones and lacks some. The sample carries approximately 1.9 million clones, 93% recorded once. CD45RO negativity and positive selection for CCR7 defined naive CD8 cells, a population that excluded terminally differentiated effector memory CD45RA+ cells. Material: naive CD8+ T cells from PBMCs. Receptors originate from a man younger than 30 in good health. Some clones in this sample may be carry-over from other donors' samples.

This clone has just a few counts. At the DNA level, this CDR3 is encoded by other sequences in the same sample as well. The chain combines TRBV5-6 with TRBJ1-1; TRBD1 might be the D (5 bases). Trimming removed 7 bases from V and 4 bases from J, with 11 bases in between. The CDR3 is 12 residues long. Looked up from germline, CDR1 is SGHDT and CDR2 is YYEEEE. CDR3 protein: CASSRGGTEAFF. The CDR3 coding sequence is TGTGCCAGCTCAAGGGGCGGCACTGAAGCTTTCTTT. The full variable domain, rest sourced from reference TRBV5-6 and TRBJ1-1, is DAGVTQSPTHLIKTRGQQVTLRCSPKSGHDTVSWYQQALGQGPQFIFQYYEEEERQRGNFPDRFSGHQFPNYSSELNVNALLLGDSALYLCASSRGGTEAFFGQGTRLTVV.

The chain has TRBV30 and TRBJ2-7; the D gene could be TRBD1 or TRBD2 (5 bases each). V lost 4 bases, J lost 5 bases, and 15 bases lay in between. Germline assignment: CDR1 GTSNPN and CDR2 SVGIG (reference sequence). The CDR3 loop spans 13 amino acids. In nucleotides, the CDR3 is TGTGCCTGGACCTTAGGGGCTAGCAACGAGCAGTACTTC. Its protein product is CAWTLGASNEQYF.

The V gene is TRBV7-8, the J gene TRBJ2-1; 8 nucleotides agree with TRBD2. This CDR3 has 15 residues. Trimming cost V 5 bases and J 6 bases; bases outside gene matches: 9. The germline CDR1 and CDR2 sequences are SGHVS and FQNEAQ. For the CDR3, the DNA is TGTGCCAGCAGCATAGTTGGACTAGCTAGCAATGAGCAGTTCTTC. Translation: CASSIVGLASNEQFF. The full variable domain, with the rest looked up from reference TRBV7-8 and TRBJ2-1, is GAGVSQSPRYKVAKRGQDVALRCDPISGHVSLFWYQQALGQGPEFLTYFQNEAQLDKSGLPSDRFFAERPEGSVSTLKIQRTQQEDSAVYLCASSIVGLASNEQFFGPGTRLTVL.

Notes on this clone: Other DNA sequences in this specimen translate into the identical CDR3. This sequence joins TRBV6-1 and TRBJ2-7; D remains ambiguous. V lost 1 base and J 1 base, leaving 8 bases between the germline ends. Germline V gene lookup returns CDR1 MNHNS and CDR2 SASEGT. The CDR3 runs to 14 residues. For the CDR3, the DNA is TGTGCCAGCAGTGAAGATTTAGGGTCCTACGAGCAGTACTTC. It is translated as CASSEDLGSYEQYF.